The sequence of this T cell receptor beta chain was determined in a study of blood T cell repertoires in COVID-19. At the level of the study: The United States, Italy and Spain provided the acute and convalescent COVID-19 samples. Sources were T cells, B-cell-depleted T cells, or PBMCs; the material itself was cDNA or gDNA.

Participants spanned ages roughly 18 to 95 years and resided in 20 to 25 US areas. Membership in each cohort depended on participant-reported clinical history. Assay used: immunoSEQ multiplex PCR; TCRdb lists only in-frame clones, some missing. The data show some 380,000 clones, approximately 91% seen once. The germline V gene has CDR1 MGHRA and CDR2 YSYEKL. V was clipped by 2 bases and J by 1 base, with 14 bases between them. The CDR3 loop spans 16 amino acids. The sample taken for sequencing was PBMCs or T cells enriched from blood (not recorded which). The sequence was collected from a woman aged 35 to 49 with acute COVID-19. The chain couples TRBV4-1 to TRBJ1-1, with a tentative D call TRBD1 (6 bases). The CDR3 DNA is TGCGCCAGCAGCCAACCCCCGGGACACCCGAACACTGAAGCTTTCTTT. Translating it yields CASSQPPGHPNTEAFF.